Below, 19 T cell receptor beta chains from the same sample are listed, as sequenced in a study of early T cells in non-severe SARS-CoV-2 infection. TCRdb re-analysed the 5' RACE reads in MiXCR, keeping a single row per CDR3 protein. The sample lists roughly 28,000 distinct CDR3 sequences, about 5.1% occurring once. The sequencing sample was made of whole blood. These receptors were collected from an adult who was a healthcare worker with PCR-confirmed SARS-CoV-2 infection or an uninfected control (not recorded which).

This clonotype occurred a few times. The rearrangement joins TRBV12-3 or TRBV12-4 to TRBJ2-7; 8 bases fit TRBD2. This CDR3 comprises 14 residues. The V gene end was trimmed by 3 bases and the J gene end by 9 bases; junction bases not matched to a gene: 10. The CDR3 sequence is CASSFRTGGWRQYF. The DNA for the CDR3 is TGTGCCAGCAGTTTTCGGACGGGAGGGTGGCGGCAGTACTTC.

There are many counts of this clonotype. V gene TRBV29-1 combines with J gene TRBJ2-5; 7 positions agree with TRBD1. The CDR3 sequence is 13 residues long. V was clipped by 7 bases and J by 2 bases; unmatched bases: 7. Germline CDR1 and CDR2: SQVTM and ANQGSEA. The CDR3 bases are TGCAGCGCCGCACAGGGGAGACAAGAGACCCAGTACTTC. It codes for CSAAQGRQETQYF.

This clonotype was recorded at least ten times. This chain joins TRBV9 and TRBJ1-2, with D unresolved. The V gene lost 3 bases and the J gene lost 4 bases, with 19 bases spanning the gap. Germline V lookup: CDR1 SGDLS, CDR2 YYNGEE. CDR3 length: 16 residues. In nucleotides, the CDR3 is TGTGCCAGCAGCGGGGTACCGGTTCCTCGGGGCTATGGCTACACCTTC. The encoded protein is CASSGVPVPRGYGYTF.

This clonotype turned up a few times. V and J are TRBV12-3 or TRBV12-4 and TRBJ2-5, with 8 bases identical to TRBD2. The CDR3 length is 14 residues. Losses at the gene ends were 3 bases for V and 5 bases for J; bases not matched to a gene: 5. The CDR3, as DNA: TGTGCCAGCAGTTTCAGCGGGAGTCGGGAGACCCAGTACTTC. Its protein product is CASSFSGSRETQYF.

This clonotype was counted ten times or more. The chain has TRBV7-9 and TRBJ2-1; D tentatively fits TRBD1 or TRBD2 (5 bases each). CDR3 length equals 14 residues. Per the germline V gene, CDR1 is SEHNR and CDR2 is FQNEAQ (reference sequence). With 2 bases removed from V and 5 bases from J, the gap between germline ends came to 10 bases. The CDR3 DNA reads TGTGCCAGCAGCTTAAAGGGGAGAGACAATGAGCAGTTCTTC. Translating gives CASSLKGRDNEQFF.

This sequence joins TRBV7-3 and TRBJ1-1; possibly TRBD1 for D (6 bases). Trimming shortened V by 4 bases and J by 1 base, and 13 bases separated the two germline ends. The CDR3 length is 15 residues. Germline V gene data show CDR1 as SGHTA and CDR2 as FQGTGA. The CDR3 is CASSSYAQGNTEAFF. The CDR3, as DNA: TGTGCCAGCAGCTCTTACGCACAGGGGAACACTGAAGCTTTCTTT.

This clonotype was counted at least ten times. The chain is built from TRBV20-1 and TRBJ2-6; D possibly uses TRBD1 or TRBD2 (6 bases each). V dropped 6 bases and J dropped 4 bases, with 10 bases sitting between them. Germline V gives CDR1 DFQATT, CDR2 SNEGSKA (reference sequence). The CDR3 consists of 13 residues. Written as DNA, the CDR3 is TGCAGTGCCCCGGGGGCCGGGGCCAACGTCCTGACTTTC. It translates to CSAPGAGANVLTF.

At least ten counts were recorded for this clonotype. The gene calls are TRBV18 and TRBJ1-6, with 8 bases fitting TRBD1. The CDR3 loop spans 14 amino acids. V gave up 4 bases and J gave up 12 bases; unmatched junction bases: 8. CDR1 and CDR2 (germline): KGHSH, LQKENI. The CDR3 protein is CASSLSGTGRPLHF. The CDR3 DNA reads TGTGCCAGCTCACTCTCCGGGACAGGTCGACCCCTCCACTTT.

This clonotype was detected a few times. V is TRBV9 and J is TRBJ2-6, with D perhaps being TRBD1 or TRBD2 (5 bases each). The germline CDR1 and CDR2 sequences are SGDLS and YYNGEE. V lost 0 bases to trimming and J lost 3 bases, with 10 bases between them. This CDR3 is 16 amino acids long. The CDR3 spells CASSVAGQIGANVLTF. CDR3 nucleotides: TGTGCCAGCAGCGTAGCGGGGCAAATTGGGGCCAACGTCCTGACTTTC.

This clonotype is categorized as medium-sized. J is TRBJ1-6 and V is TRBV5-1; D is possibly TRBD1 (6 bases). Germline CDR1 reads SGHRS; CDR2 reads YFSETQ. The CDR3 loop spans 15 amino acids. Trimming stripped 3 bases from V and 9 bases from J, with 16 bases between. The CDR3 bases are TGCGCCAGCAGCTCACAGGGTCCATCAGGTTCACCCCTCCACTTT. It encodes CASSSQGPSGSPLHF.

This clonotype was found many times. The chain couples TRBV6-6 to TRBJ2-7; perhaps D is TRBD1 or TRBD2 (5 bases each). V lost 2 bases and J 6 bases, leaving 8 bases between the germline ends. Germline V lookup: CDR1 MNHNY, CDR2 SVGAGI (reference sequence). The CDR3 is 12 amino acids. CDR3 nucleotide sequence: TGTGCCAGCAGTTACGAGGGGCGCGAGCAGTACTTC. It codes for CASSYEGREQYF.

A few counts support this clonotype. The CDR3 DNA reads as TGTGCCAACCCCGGGCGGGTAGGGAGAAAATCGGCTAGCGGGAGGAGGTCTCACGAGCAGTACTTC. Protein sequence: CANPGRVGRKSASGRRSHEQYF. The chain has TRBV28 and TRBJ2-7, with TRBD2 identical over 11 bases. Germline V gene data show CDR1 as MDHEN and CDR2 as SYDVKM. CDR3 size: 22 residues. V shed 10 bases and J 5 bases; nucleotides not matched to a gene: 34. The full variable domain, with the rest looked up from reference TRBV28 and TRBJ2-7, is DVKVTQSSRYLVKRTGEKVFLECVQDMDHENMFWYRQDPGLGLRLIYFSYDVKMKEKGDIPEGYSVSREKKERFSLILESASTNQTSMYLCANPGRVGRKSASGRRSHEQYFGPGTRLTVT.

This clonotype was counted between two and nine times. Here the CDR3 reads CASSLGPTRDTGELFF. CDR3 bases: TGTGCCAGCAGCTTAGGTCCCACAAGGGACACCGGGGAGCTGTTTTTT. V and J are TRBV7-2 and TRBJ2-2; D gene ambiguous. The CDR3 runs 16 residues. Between the trimmed V and J ends, which lost 1 base and 3 bases, there was a span of 12 bases. Germline V lookup: CDR1 SGHTA, CDR2 FQGNSA.

The chain employs TRBV11-2 and TRBJ2-7; D is perhaps TRBD1 (5 bases). This CDR3 has 14 residues. V dropped 1 base and J dropped 5 bases, with 12 bases sitting between them. CDR1 is SGHAT and CDR2 is FQNNGV in the germline V gene. In nucleotides, the CDR3 is TGTGCCAGCAGCTTAGTCGCAGGGCCCCACGAGCAGTACTTC. Amino acid sequence: CASSLVAGPHEQYF. The full variable domain, its missing parts supplied by reference TRBV11-2 and TRBJ2-7, is EAGVAQSPRYKIIEKRQSVAFWCNPISGHATLYWYQQILGQGPKLLIQFQNNGVVDDSQLPKDRFSAERLKGVDSTLKIQPAKLEDSAVYLCASSLVAGPHEQYFGPGTRLTVT.

This clonotype turned up a few times. The rearrangement joins TRBV29-1 to TRBJ2-1, with 12 bases matching TRBD2. Germline V gives CDR1 SQVTM, CDR2 ANQGSEA. The V and J ends lost 7 bases and 7 bases, in that order; junction bases with no gene match: 11. The CDR3 length is 15 residues. The CDR3 DNA sequence: TGCAGCGCCCCCGCTAGCGGGGGGGCCTGGAATGAGCAGTTCTTC. Its translation: CSAPASGGAWNEQFF.

This clonotype was seen at least ten times. The chain employs TRBV5-4 and TRBJ2-2, with TRBD1 as a possible D gene (5 bases). V was trimmed by 1 base and J by 0 bases, leaving 10 bases between them. The CDR3 length is 16 residues. Germline CDR1 reads SGHNT; CDR2 reads YYREEE (reference sequence). CDR3 sequence reads: CASSLWTPPNTGELFF. The CDR3 DNA reads TGTGCCAGCAGCTTGTGGACACCGCCGAACACCGGGGAGCTGTTTTTT.

This clonotype has a count of ten or more. The J gene is TRBJ2-4, the V gene TRBV18, with 9 bases fitting TRBD1. The germline gives CDR1 KGHSH, CDR2 LQKENI. The CDR3 spans 15 residues. Trimming took 3 bases from V and 7 from J; bases not matched to a gene: 7. The CDR3 DNA is TGTGCCAGCTCACCCTTTGACAGGGGGATGAACATTCAGTACTTC. Its translation is CASSPFDRGMNIQYF.

This clonotype was recorded a few times. This chain uses TRBV7-8 with TRBJ2-3; D is possibly TRBD2 (5 bases). Trimming shortened V by 1 base and J by 0 bases, and 8 bases separated the two germline ends. Germline CDR1 and CDR2: SGHVS and FQNEAQ. This CDR3 comprises 15 residues. The CDR3 bases are TGTGCCAGCAGCTTAGTTCTAGCTAGCACAGATACGCAGTATTTT. As protein: CASSLVLASTDTQYF.

The chain combines TRBV20-1 with TRBJ2-7, with D tentatively TRBD1 or TRBD2 (7 bases each). The V end lost 3 bases, the J end lost 2 bases, and 14 bases lay between the germline ends. The V gene's germline CDR1 is DFQATT and CDR2 SNEGSKA (reference sequence). This CDR3 contains 14 residues. CDR3 amino acids: CSASPGGTAYEQYF. In nucleotides, the CDR3 is TGCAGTGCTAGCCCCGGGGGGACAGCCTACGAGCAGTACTTC.